This TCR beta chain was obtained from a study of metastatic and nonmetastatic thyroid tumors. Authors' data handling: A classifier of distant metastasis in papillary thyroid cancer was built from CDR3 differences (across clinicopathological groups). MiXCR re-clonotyped the PCR reads for TCRdb. The V and J calls follow TCRdb's processing rather than the paper's. Here the sample spans tens of thousands of clones, roughly 9.8% being singletons. This clone occurred a few times. There were no patients who had received any treatment before thyroid surgery. The CDR3 extends over 14 amino acids. V dropped 4 bases and J dropped 0 bases, with 12 bases sitting between them. Germline V lookup: CDR1 DFQATT, CDR2 SNEGSKA (reference sequence).

The sequence came from a female donor with papillary thyroid cancer or a benign thyroid nodule (not recorded which). Some clones in this sample may be carry-over from other donors' samples. The specimen sequenced was blood. This chain links TRBV20-1 with TRBJ2-5; TRBD2 might be the D (5 bases). In DNA, the CDR3 is TGCAGTGCTAACAGCGGATGGTACCAAGAGACCCAGTACTTC. Its translation: CSANSGWYQETQYF.